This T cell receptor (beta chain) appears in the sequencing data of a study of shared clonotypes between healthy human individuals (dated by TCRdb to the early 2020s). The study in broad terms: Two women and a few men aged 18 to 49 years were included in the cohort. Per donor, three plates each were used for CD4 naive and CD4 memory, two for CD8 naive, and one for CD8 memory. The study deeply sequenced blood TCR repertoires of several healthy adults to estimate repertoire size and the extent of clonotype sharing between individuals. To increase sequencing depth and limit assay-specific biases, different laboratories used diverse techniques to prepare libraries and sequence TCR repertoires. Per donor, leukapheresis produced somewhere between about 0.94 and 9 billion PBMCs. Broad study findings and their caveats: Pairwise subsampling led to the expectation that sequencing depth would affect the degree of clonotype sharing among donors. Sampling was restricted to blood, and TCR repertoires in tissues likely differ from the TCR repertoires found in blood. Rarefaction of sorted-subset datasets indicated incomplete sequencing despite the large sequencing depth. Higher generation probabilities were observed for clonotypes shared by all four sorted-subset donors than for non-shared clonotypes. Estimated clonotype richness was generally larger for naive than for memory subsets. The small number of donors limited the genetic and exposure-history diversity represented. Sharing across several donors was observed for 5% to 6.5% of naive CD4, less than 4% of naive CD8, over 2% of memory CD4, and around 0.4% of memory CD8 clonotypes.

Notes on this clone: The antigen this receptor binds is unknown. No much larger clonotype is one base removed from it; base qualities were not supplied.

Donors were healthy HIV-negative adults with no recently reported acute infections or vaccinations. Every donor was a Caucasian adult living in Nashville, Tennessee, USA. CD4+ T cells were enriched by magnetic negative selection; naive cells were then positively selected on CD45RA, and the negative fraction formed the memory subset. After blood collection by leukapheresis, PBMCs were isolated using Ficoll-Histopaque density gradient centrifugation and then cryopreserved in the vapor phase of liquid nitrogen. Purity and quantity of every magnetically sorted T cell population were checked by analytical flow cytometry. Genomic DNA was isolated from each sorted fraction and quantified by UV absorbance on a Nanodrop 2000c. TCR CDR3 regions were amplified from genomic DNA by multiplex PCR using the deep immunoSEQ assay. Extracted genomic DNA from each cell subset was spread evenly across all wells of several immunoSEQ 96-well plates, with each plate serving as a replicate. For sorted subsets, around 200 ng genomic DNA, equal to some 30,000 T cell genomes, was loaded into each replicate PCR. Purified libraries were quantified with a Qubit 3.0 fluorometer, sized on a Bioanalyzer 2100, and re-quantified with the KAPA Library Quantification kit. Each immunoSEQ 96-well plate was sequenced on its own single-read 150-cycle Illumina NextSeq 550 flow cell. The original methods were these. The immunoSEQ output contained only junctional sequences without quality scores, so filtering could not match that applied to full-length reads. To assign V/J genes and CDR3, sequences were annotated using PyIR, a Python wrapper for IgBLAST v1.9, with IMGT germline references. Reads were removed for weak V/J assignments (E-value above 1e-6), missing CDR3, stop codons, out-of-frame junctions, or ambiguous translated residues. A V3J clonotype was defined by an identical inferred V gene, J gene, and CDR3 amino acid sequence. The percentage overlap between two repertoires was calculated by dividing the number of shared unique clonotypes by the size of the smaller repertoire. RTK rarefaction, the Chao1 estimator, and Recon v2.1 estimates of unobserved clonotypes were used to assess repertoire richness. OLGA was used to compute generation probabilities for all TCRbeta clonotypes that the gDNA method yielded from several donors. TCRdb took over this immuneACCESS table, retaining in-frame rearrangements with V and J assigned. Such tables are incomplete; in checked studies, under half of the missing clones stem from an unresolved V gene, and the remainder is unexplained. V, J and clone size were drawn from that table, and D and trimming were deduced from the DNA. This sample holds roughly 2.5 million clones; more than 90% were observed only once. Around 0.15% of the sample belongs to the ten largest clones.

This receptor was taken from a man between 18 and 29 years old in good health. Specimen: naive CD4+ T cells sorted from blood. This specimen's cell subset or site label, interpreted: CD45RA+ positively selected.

The DNA reads TGTGCCAGCAGCTTTCCACAGATACCCTACGAGCAGTACTTC. Its protein reads: CASSFPQIPYEQYF. The chain is assembled from TRBV7-9 and TRBJ2-7; no D segment can be confidently identified. V is cut by 3 bases and J by 2 bases, and the space between the germline ends is 11 bases. The CDR3 goes from the cysteine to the phenylalanine over 14 residues. Just the 42-base CDR3 DNA is kept, in frame starting at base 1. Reading the germline V gene (reference sequence) gives CDR1 SEHNR and CDR2 FQNEAQ.